The T cell receptor beta chain under discussion was sequenced for a study of naive and memory T cell subsets. Study-wide results and caveats: Naive and memory repertoire findings lacked a ground truth for validation.

An equimolar mix of two oligonucleotides served as the beta constant-region primer for TRBC1 and TRBC2. The cDNA 3' end received a ligated single-stranded oligonucleotide carrying the SP2 primer and a 12-nucleotide UMI. Four rounds of PCR amplified the ligated cDNA using nested alpha and beta constant-region primers plus SP2. From the UMI-ligation and nested PCR reads, TCRdb called clonotypes with MiXCR, one entry per CDR3 protein. The table shows some 100,000 distinct CDR3 sequences, with 6% to 7.5% occurring only once. This clonotype was seen a handful of times. Its antigen is unidentified. Alpha and beta libraries were amplified separately from the second PCR onward. Input material: central memory CD4+ T cells from blood. The source is a human donor in good health.

The CDR3 region has the DNA TGCAGTGCTAGCGGCGCGGGTGCTAGCACAGATACGCAGTATTTT. Translating gives CSASGAGASTDTQYF. The chain combines TRBV20-1 with TRBJ2-3, with a tentative D call TRBD2 (5 bases). V lost 3 bases to trimming and J lost 0 bases, with 13 bases between them. CDR1 and CDR2 (germline): DFQATT, SNEGSKA (reference sequence). This CDR3 region has 15 residues.